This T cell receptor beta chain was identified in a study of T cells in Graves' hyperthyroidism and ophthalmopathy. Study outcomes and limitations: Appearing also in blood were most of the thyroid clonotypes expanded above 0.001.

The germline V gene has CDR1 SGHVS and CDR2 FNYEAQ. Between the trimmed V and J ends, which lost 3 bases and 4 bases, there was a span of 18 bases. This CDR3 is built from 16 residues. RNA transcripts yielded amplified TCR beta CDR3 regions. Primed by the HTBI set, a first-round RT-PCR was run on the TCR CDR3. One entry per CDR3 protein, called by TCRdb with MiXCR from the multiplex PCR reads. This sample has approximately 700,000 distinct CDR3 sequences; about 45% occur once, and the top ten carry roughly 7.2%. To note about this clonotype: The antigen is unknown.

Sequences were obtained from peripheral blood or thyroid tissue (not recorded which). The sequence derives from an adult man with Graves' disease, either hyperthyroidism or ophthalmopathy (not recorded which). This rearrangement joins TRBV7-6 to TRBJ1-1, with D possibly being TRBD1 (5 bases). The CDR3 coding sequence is TGTGCCAGCAGCTTGGGGGGTTTGTGGACGAGCACTGAAGCTTTCTTT. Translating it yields CASSLGGLWTSTEAFF.